A selection of T cell receptor beta chains follows, all from one sample in a study of blood T cell repertoires in COVID-19. Measured with immunoSEQ multiplex PCR; TCRdb has only the in-frame clones, and not every one. The table shows some 200,000 clones, with about four fifths occurring only once. The material sequenced was peripheral blood. The receptor source for this set is a woman aged 40 to 50 with COVID-19, enrolled during active disease. The conserved cysteine and the conserved F or W are not part of the CDR3 here. The order of the fields is CDR3 protein, clone size, V gene, J gene. Size values are once, few and many counts, or a class for expanded clones, and some rows have none.

cdr3_aa: ASGPGTGSGGYT
clone_size: few
v_call: TRBV2
j_call: TRBJ1-2

cdr3_aa: ASSSQAGETQY
clone_size: .
v_call: TRBV7-3
j_call: TRBJ2-5

cdr3_aa: ASSFSGIGETQY
clone_size: .
v_call: TRBV7-3
j_call: TRBJ2-5

cdr3_aa: ASSLISGSYEQF
clone_size: .
v_call: TRBV5-1
j_call: TRBJ2-1

cdr3_aa: ACFRGEQF
clone_size: .
v_call: TRBV30
j_call: TRBJ2-1

cdr3_aa: ASSLASGSVYEQY
clone_size: .
v_call: TRBV5-4
j_call: TRBJ2-7

cdr3_aa: ASSTSSPEGYT
clone_size: .
v_call: TRBV18
j_call: TRBJ1-2

cdr3_aa: ASSLGHLYNSPLH
clone_size: .
v_call: TRBV7-9
j_call: TRBJ1-6

cdr3_aa: ASKGEGNEQF
clone_size: .
v_call: TRBV9
j_call: TRBJ2-1

cdr3_aa: ASSPGGEIPPYEQY
clone_size: .
v_call: TRBV19
j_call: TRBJ2-7

cdr3_aa: ASSHNPQETYGYT
clone_size: .
v_call: TRBV5-8
j_call: TRBJ1-2

cdr3_aa: ASSQERLAGTTDTQY
clone_size: .
v_call: TRBV14
j_call: TRBJ2-3

cdr3_aa: SVENDVELVRGSNQPQH
clone_size: once
v_call: TRBV29-1
j_call: TRBJ1-5

cdr3_aa: SVGSDGGYT
clone_size: few
v_call: TRBV29-1
j_call: TRBJ1-2

cdr3_aa: ASRRGLAEF
clone_size: once
v_call: TRBV27
j_call: TRBJ2-1

cdr3_aa: ASSLTGLAGYEQY
clone_size: .
v_call: TRBV7-3
j_call: TRBJ2-7

cdr3_aa: ASSYTGGVTGELF
clone_size: .
v_call: TRBV6-5
j_call: TRBJ2-2

cdr3_aa: ASIPGSSGYEQY
clone_size: .
v_call: TRBV2
j_call: TRBJ2-7

cdr3_aa: ASSYLAAGPRETQY
clone_size: .
v_call: TRBV7-2
j_call: TRBJ2-5

cdr3_aa: ASSIIYEVGETQY
clone_size: .
v_call: TRBV19
j_call: TRBJ2-5

cdr3_aa: ASRHRGTEAF
clone_size: .
v_call: TRBV27
j_call: TRBJ1-1

cdr3_aa: ASSLSGVHNSPLH
clone_size: .
v_call: TRBV6-2/TRBV6-3
j_call: TRBJ1-6